The TCR beta chain under discussion was sequenced for a study of PD-1 blockade in classical Hodgkin lymphoma. The time point was: cycle 4 day 1 (C4D1), after 5 to 7 weeks of nivolumab. Each and every patient relapsed after autologous stem cell transplantation, and patients got differing brentuximab vedotin exposure. Germline V gene lookup returns CDR1 SGHNT and CDR2 YYREEE (reference sequence). CDR3 length equals 16 residues. After removal of 0 bases from V and 2 bases from J, the junction contained 0 bases not matched to a gene. Some clones are missing from TCRdb's copy, which holds only in-frame ones; the method was immunoSEQ multiplex PCR. Of approximately 29,000 clones detected, 82% appear once; the ten largest clones hold under 20%.

Source: peripheral blood mononuclear cells (PBMCs), taken before the fourth cycle of nivolumab. The TCR sequence derives from a human donor with classical Hodgkin lymphoma. This sequence joins TRBV5-4 and TRBJ2-1, with 12 bases that match TRBD2. CDR3 coding DNA: TGTGCCAGCAGCTTGGGGACTAGCGGGACCTACAATGAGCAGTTCTTC. Its protein is CASSLGTSGTYNEQFF.